This T cell receptor beta chain came from a study of T cells in Graves' hyperthyroidism and ophthalmopathy. The CDR3 has 16 amino acids. Germline loops: CDR1 MNHEY, CDR2 SVGAGI. Trimming pared 6 bases from V and 6 bases from J, leaving 20 bases between. Amplification of TCR beta CDR3 regions was performed using RNA transcripts as template. Researchers ran a first-round RT-PCR on the TCR CDR3 using the HTBI primer set. TCRdb fed the multiplex PCR reads into MiXCR, producing one record per CDR3 protein. The top ten hold about a quarter of the sample, which has around 97,000 distinct CDR3 sequences, 47% seen once. The table lists this clonotype with a few counts.

The sequence derives from a man in his forties with Graves' hyperthyroidism. Sequences were obtained from blood. The chain combines TRBV6-5 with TRBJ2-2; D ambiguous. CDR3 nucleotide sequence: TGTGCCAGCAGCCCCCAAAGACCAATAAGTTCCGGGGAGCTGTTTTTT. Translated: CASSPQRPISSGELFF.